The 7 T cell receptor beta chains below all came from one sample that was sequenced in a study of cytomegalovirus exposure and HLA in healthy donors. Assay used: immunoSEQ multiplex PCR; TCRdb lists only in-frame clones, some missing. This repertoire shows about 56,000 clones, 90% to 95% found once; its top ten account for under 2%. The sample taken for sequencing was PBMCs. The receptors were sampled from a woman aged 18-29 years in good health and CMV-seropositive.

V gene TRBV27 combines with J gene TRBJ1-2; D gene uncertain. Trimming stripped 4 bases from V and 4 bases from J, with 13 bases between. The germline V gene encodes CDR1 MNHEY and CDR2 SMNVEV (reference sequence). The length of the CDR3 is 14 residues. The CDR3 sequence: CASSSGSRFYGYTF. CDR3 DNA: TGTGCCAGCAGTTCCGGGAGTCGATTCTATGGCTACACCTTC.

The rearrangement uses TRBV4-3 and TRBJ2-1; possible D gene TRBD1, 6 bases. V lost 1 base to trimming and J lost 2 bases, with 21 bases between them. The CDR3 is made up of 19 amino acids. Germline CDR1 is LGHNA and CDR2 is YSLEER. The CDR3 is CASSQAPPGASPAYNEQFF. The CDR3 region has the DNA TGCGCCAGCAGCCAAGCCCCCCCAGGGGCTAGCCCCGCCTACAATGAGCAGTTCTTC.

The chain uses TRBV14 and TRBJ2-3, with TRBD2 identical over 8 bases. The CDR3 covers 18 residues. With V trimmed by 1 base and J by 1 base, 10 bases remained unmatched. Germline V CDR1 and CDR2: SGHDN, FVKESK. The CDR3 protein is CASSQARWSSGGTDTQYF. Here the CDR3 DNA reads TGTGCCAGCAGCCAAGCCCGATGGAGTAGCGGGGGCACAGATACGCAGTATTTT.

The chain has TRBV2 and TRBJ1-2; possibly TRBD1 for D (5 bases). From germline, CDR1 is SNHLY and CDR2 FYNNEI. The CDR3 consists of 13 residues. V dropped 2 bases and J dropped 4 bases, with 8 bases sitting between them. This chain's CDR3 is CASSETTAYGYTF. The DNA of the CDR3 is TGTGCCAGCAGTGAAACGACAGCCTATGGCTACACCTTC.

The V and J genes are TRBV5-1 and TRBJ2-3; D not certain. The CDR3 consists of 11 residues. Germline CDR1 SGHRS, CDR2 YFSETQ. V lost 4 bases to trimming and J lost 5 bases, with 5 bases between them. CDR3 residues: CASSLRDTQYF. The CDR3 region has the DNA TGCGCCAGCAGCCTAAGAGATACGCAGTATTTT.

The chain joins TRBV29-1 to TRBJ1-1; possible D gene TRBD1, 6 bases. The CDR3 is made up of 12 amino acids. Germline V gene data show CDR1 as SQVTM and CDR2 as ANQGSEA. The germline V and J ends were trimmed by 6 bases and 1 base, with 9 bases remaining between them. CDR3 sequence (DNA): TGCAGCGTACCGGGACAGAACACTGAAGCTTTCTTT. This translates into CSVPGQNTEAFF.

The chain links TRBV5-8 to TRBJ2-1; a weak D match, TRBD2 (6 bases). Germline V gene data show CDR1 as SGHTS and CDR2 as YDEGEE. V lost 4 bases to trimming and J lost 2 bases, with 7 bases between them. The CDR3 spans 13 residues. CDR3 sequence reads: CASSAGTYNEQFF. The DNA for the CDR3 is TGTGCCAGCAGCGCGGGAACCTACAATGAGCAGTTCTTC.